This T cell receptor (beta chain) comes out of a study of human T cells and chemical hapten exposure (dated by TCRdb to the early 2020s). At the level of the whole study: For sensitization, 2% DPC in acetone was applied to a roughly 2 cm by roughly 2 cm area of upper inner arm skin. Most of the patients in the cohort were female, and the cohort covered alopecia areata with under or over 50% scalp involvement, alopecia totalis and alopecia universalis. Blood was sampled from patients pre-sensitization (week 0) and at 2, 6 and about 24 weeks after DPC sensitization. Libraries were pooled for sequencing, and variation in per-sample TCR yields was attributed mainly to small differences in library volumes within the pool. Patch testing was done on the upper back using Finn chambers containing 0.01% DPC, and results were scored after 6 days according to International Contact Dermatitis Research Group standards. Around 29 alopecia patients provided blood for TCR sequencing at one to four time points (pre-sensitization, 2, 6 and 24 weeks). Throughout the approximately 23-week study period, patients were also given weekly therapeutic DPC doses on the scalp. The study tracked peripheral blood TCR repertoire changes in vivo during primary and secondary sensitization to the hapten diphenylcyclopropenone (DPC) in alopecia patients. The research as a whole found: Patch test score correlated positively with the number of PT1 expanded TCRs, reaching significance at thresholds 8, 16 and 32 but not at 4. Significantly more large CDR3 similarity clusters were formed by expanded TCRs than by pre-sensitization or healthy control sets, consistent with antigen-driven responses. All patients had alopecia, a presumed autoimmune disease, so their immune response might differ from that of healthy individuals. The number of TCRs above 1 in 1000 frequency did not change with DPC sensitization; there was no evidence of global repertoire structure alterations. Repeated subsampling changed both the strength of the expansion versus patch-test correlation and the threshold at which that correlation became significant.

As to this clonotype: This receptor's antigen is unknown. Base qualities are missing; no much larger clone stands one base away.

Receptor amplification or capture employed RACE. For sequencing, a NextSeq 500 was employed. During library preparation, unique molecular identifiers were attached to individual cDNA molecules so that TCRs could be counted in a quantitative, reproducible way. For every blood RNA sample, sequencing covered both the TCR alpha and TCR beta chains. Turning to the authors' computational methods: A median of about 87,000 TCRs per sample was observed, with a range of about 23,224 to 690,600. V, J and CDR3 annotation of the TCR reads was performed with the Decombinator software suite. For PS versus PT1 abundance plots, all samples were subsampled to the same number of TCRs (28,000). TCRs were defined as expanded if absent before sensitization and observed at least eight times at the 2-week time point. TCRdb handled the public reads itself, with Q25 trimming in fastp and clone calling in MiXCR, and kept productive beta chains. Rows are unified per CDR3 protein, each entry keeping the most common DNA and genes. The V and J calls, along with clone size, are taken from TCRdb and not from the paper's own processing. The sample table holds more than 300,000 distinct CDR3 sequences, of which 4% to 6% were seen once. 2.6% of the sample belongs to the ten largest clones.

In light of the paper, this sample's time point label describes: pre-sensitization, week 0. Per the publication, the treatment or condition label means: therapeutic diphenylcyclopropenone sensitization with weekly scalp DPC. Blood at each patch-test visit was drawn before the patch test was applied. Patients were eligible if aged 18 to 70, diagnosed with alopecia and judged suitable for DPC therapy, and pregnant patients were excluded. Unfractionated whole blood was collected in Tempus Blood RNA tubes, and total RNA was extracted from that blood. CDR1 and CDR2 were assigned from the germline V gene as MNHNS and SASEGT. Trimming at the junction amounts to 8 bases on V and 0 bases on J, and the germline ends lie 19 bases apart. Including the terminal cysteine and phenylalanine, the CDR3 comprises 16 residues. The kept DNA is CDR3 alone, 48 bases in frame from the first base.

Material: whole blood, obtained in connection with sensitization to the hapten diphenylcyclopropenone (DPC). This chain joins TRBV6-1 to TRBJ1-1; the D gene is not confidently resolved. The receptor was derived from a woman aged 50 to 60 with alopecia areata. Some clones in this sample may be carry-over from other donors' samples. The DNA is as follows: TGTGCCAGCCGATGGAGGGAGAAGACGGTGAACACTGAAGCTTTCTTT. Translated, this gives CASRWREKTVNTEAFF.